What follows is one TCR beta chain and its context. This clonotype was detected only a few times. No base-level quality is on record; no much larger clone is a single base apart. TCR cDNA was made using 5'RACE template switching, a step that added a universal primer site and unique molecular identifiers. cDNA synthesis was primed from both the TCR alpha and TCR beta constant segments. Library amplification involved two PCR steps, and the second step added sample barcodes and sequencing adapters. Libraries were sequenced on Illumina HiSeq 2500 (2x100 bp) or NovaSeq (2x150 bp). As for the authors' bioinformatics: MIGEC handled demultiplexing of reads and collapsing into UMI consensus sequences, while MiXCR performed V(D)J alignment. Using edgeR on replicate PBMC samples, clonotypes were called vaccine-responding if FDR was below 0.01 and the log2 fold change was above 5 up to day 15. Each bulk clonotype was labeled CD4 or CD8 based on which sequenced repertoire, CD4 or CD8, contained the clonotype at higher abundance. A clonotype counted as NS4B-specific if enriched at least 10-fold in dextramer-positive versus dextramer-negative fractions, with CD4-biased clonotypes left out. TCRdb passed the public sequencing reads through fastp at Q25 and MiXCR, retaining productive beta sequences. Entries that share a CDR3 protein sequence are merged under the most common genes and DNA. The V and J calls, along with clone size, are taken from TCRdb and not from the paper's own processing. The sample profile shows more than 75,000 distinct CDR3 sequences; over 8% of them were found once. Approximately 15% of the sample is taken by the ten largest.

This sample is part of a study of T cells after yellow fever vaccination (dated by TCRdb to between 2018 and 2020). Background on the whole study: The SMART-Seq v4 Ultra Low Input RNA kit was used to prepare libraries from fractions with low cell numbers. Bulk TCR alpha and beta repertoires were sequenced longitudinally to track T-cell clones before and after primary and booster YFV17D yellow fever vaccination. Two healthy male donors, one aged 18 to 29 and one aged 30 to 39 years, were included in the cohort. Blood samples were taken at several timepoints before and after primary and secondary immunization, and bulk PBMC replicates and cell subsets were isolated.

The treatment or condition label on this specimen signifies: live attenuated yellow fever vaccine strain. PBMCs were isolated from peripheral blood using a standard Ficoll-Paque protocol. Epitope-specific CD8 T cells were sorted with a dextramer loaded with the yellow fever NS4B epitope peptide, together with anti-CD3 and anti-CD8 staining. TriZol was used to extract RNA from bulk PBMCs, CD4 and CD8 fractions, and dextramer-positive and dextramer-negative fractions. The cysteine opens and the phenylalanine closes a CDR3 of 15 amino acids. The kept DNA is CDR3 alone, 45 bases in frame from the first base. V ends up 6 bases short and J 6 bases short, with an unmatched junction base count of 6. The germline V gene gives CDR1 as MNHEY and CDR2 as SVGAGI. What the research found in general, with its limitations: A small fraction of clonotypes showed up in both the CD4 and CD8 compartments, probably as a result of convergent recombination. Because only two donors were included in the study, the extent to which the findings can be generalized is limited. Compared with the primary T-cell response, the secondary T-cell response was faster but weaker, reaching its peak on day 5 rather than on day 15. Most clones expanded after primary vaccination were re-detected after the booster (96% of CD4 and 88% of CD8), suggesting broad memory maintenance. Computational filtering was needed because FACS-sorted repertoires could contain abundant contaminating clonotypes from the bulk population.

The rearranged segments are TRBV6-5 and TRBJ2-1; TRBD2 lines up with 12 middle nucleotides. The sequenced sample was CD8+ T cells not binding an NS4B(214-222) dextramer, sorted from PBMCs, obtained roughly 14 days after the first yellow fever vaccination. The cell subset or site tag for this specimen amounts to: NS4B epitope dextramer-negative CD8 T cells. This receptor was taken from a man younger than 35 who received the YFV17D yellow fever vaccine. The DNA sequence reads TGTGCCAGCAGCCCACTAGCGGGGGGTGGCAATGAGCAGTTCTTC. This translates into CASSPLAGGGNEQFF.